A selection of T cell receptor beta chains follows, all from one sample in a study of graft-versus-host responses after intestinal transplantation. Generated by immunoSEQ multiplex PCR, the TCRdb table keeps only in-frame clones and is missing some. The data show thousands of clones, roughly 30% seen once. Specimen: alloreactive CD8+ T cells from a mixed lymphocyte reaction culture, collected before transplantation. Receptor source: a human patient who was an organ donor for intestinal transplantation. Each CDR3 is given without its conserved first and last residue.

CDR3aa: ASSFSGLNTGELF
j_gene: TRBJ2-2
v_gene: TRBV5-5

CDR3aa: ASSLATAWWGAYNEQF
j_gene: TRBJ2-1
v_gene: TRBV7-2

CDR3aa: ASSSGTSGSSDEQF
j_gene: TRBJ2-1
v_gene: TRBV28

CDR3aa: ASSPPSGEKLF
j_gene: TRBJ1-4
v_gene: TRBV13

CDR3aa: ASTLTGEAGELF
j_gene: TRBJ2-2
v_gene: TRBV6-5

CDR3aa: ASSPRQTYNQPQH
j_gene: TRBJ1-5
v_gene: TRBV18

CDR3aa: ASRRGEAGNTIY
j_gene: TRBJ1-3
v_gene: TRBV6-5

CDR3aa: ASSWGLGGPYEQY
j_gene: TRBJ2-7
v_gene: TRBV6-6

CDR3aa: ASSRGELF
j_gene: TRBJ2-2
v_gene: TRBV2

CDR3aa: ASSIQGLNEKLF
j_gene: TRBJ1-4
v_gene: TRBV19

CDR3aa: ASTRWGQAYGYT
j_gene: TRBJ1-2
v_gene: TRBV19

CDR3aa: ASTFDGGNNQPQH
j_gene: TRBJ1-5
v_gene: TRBV6-1

CDR3aa: ASNKRRLAGSYEQY
j_gene: TRBJ2-7
v_gene: TRBV6-6

CDR3aa: ASSQDRVRTPLH
j_gene: TRBJ1-6
v_gene: TRBV4-1

CDR3aa: ASSVASSGADTQY
j_gene: TRBJ2-3
v_gene: TRBV9

CDR3aa: ASTIRASGNYNEQF
j_gene: TRBJ2-1
v_gene: TRBV11-3

CDR3aa: ASSQLSSEAF
j_gene: TRBJ1-1
v_gene: TRBV7-6

CDR3aa: SAGLTNEKLF
j_gene: TRBJ1-4
v_gene: TRBV29-1

CDR3aa: ASSPPGNTEAF
j_gene: TRBJ1-1
v_gene: TRBV18

CDR3aa: ATSKGVGGPYEQY
j_gene: TRBJ2-7
v_gene: TRBV15

CDR3aa: ASSDGTGTDTQY
j_gene: TRBJ2-3
v_gene: TRBV6-4

CDR3aa: ASSLYGGGTNSGNTIY
j_gene: TRBJ1-3
v_gene: TRBV7-8

CDR3aa: ASSQKREGIDEQY
j_gene: TRBJ2-7
v_gene: TRBV5-4

CDR3aa: ASSRTGPRWTIYNEQF
j_gene: TRBJ2-1
v_gene: TRBV7-2

CDR3aa: ASSQTDSYGYT
j_gene: TRBJ1-2
v_gene: TRBV4-1

CDR3aa: ASSFRRSSGGKTQY
j_gene: TRBJ2-5
v_gene: TRBV11-3

CDR3aa: ASSLSGEQY
j_gene: TRBJ2-7
v_gene: TRBV28

CDR3aa: ASSFGTGSYEQY
j_gene: TRBJ2-7
v_gene: TRBV19

CDR3aa: ASSPGGGSYSYEQY
j_gene: TRBJ2-7
v_gene: TRBV5-4